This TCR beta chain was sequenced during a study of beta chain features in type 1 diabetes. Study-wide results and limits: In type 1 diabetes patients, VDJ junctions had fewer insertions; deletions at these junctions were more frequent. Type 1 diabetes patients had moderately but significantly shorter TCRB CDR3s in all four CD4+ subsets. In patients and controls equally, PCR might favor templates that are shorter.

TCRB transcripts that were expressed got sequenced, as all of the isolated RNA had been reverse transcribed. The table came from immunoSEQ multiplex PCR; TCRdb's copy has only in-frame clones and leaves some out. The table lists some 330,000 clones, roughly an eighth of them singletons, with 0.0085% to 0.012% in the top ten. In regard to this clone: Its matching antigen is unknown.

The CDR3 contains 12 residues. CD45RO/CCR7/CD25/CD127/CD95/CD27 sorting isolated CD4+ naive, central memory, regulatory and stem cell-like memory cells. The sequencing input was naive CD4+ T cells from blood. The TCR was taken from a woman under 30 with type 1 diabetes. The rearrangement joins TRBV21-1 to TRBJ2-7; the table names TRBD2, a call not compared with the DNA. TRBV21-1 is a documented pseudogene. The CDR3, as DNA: TGTGCCAGCAGCAAAGCCAAAGCCCCCAAGTACTTC. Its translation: CASSKAKAPKYF.